Each of the 21 T cell receptor beta chains below was sequenced from the same sample in a study of naive and memory T cell subsets. The sample's treatment: skin biopsy from PPD injection site in Mantoux-positive individual. The library had UMIs added by 3' ligation of an oligonucleotide to TCR cDNA. Ligated cDNA underwent four rounds of PCR with nested alpha and beta constant region primers and SP2. TCRdb re-analysed the UMI-ligation and nested PCR reads in MiXCR, keeping a single row per CDR3 protein. The sample shows around 35,000 distinct CDR3 sequences, approximately 10% of them seen only once. Sample: skin, taken from a tuberculin skin test site. These receptors came from an adult in good health.

V gene TRBV11-1 combines with J gene TRBJ2-5; the D gene is possibly TRBD2 (5 bases). CDR3 size: 16 residues. V shed 1 base and J shed 4 bases, with 16 bases lying between them. Germline V gene lookup returns CDR1 SGHAT and CDR2 FQDESV (reference sequence). CDR3 nucleotides: TGTGCCAGCAGCTTAGGAGGAGGTAATCGGATAGAGACCCAGTACTTC. Protein: CASSLGGGNRIETQYF. The full variable domain, completed using reference TRBV11-1 and TRBJ2-5, is EAEVAQSPRYKITEKSQAVAFWCDPISGHATLYWYRQILGQGPELLVQFQDESVVDDSQLPKDRFSAERLKGVDSTLKIQPAELGDSAMYLCASSLGGGNRIETQYFGPGTRLLVL.

This clonotype has ten or more counts. This chain connects TRBV20-1 to TRBJ1-2, with 7 bases fitting TRBD1. The CDR3 spans 14 residues. V shed 3 bases, J shed 4 bases, and the junction held 8 bases outside the gene matches. CDR1 and CDR2 from the germline V gene are DFQATT and SNEGSKA (reference sequence). The CDR3, as DNA: TGCAGTGCTAGTCCGGGACAGACTGCCTATGGCTACACCTTC. Residues: CSASPGQTAYGYTF.

This clonotype has just a few counts. The chain links TRBV5-1 to TRBJ1-2, with 7 nucleotides matching TRBD1. J gave up 7 bases and V 0 bases, and 6 bases lay outside the gene matches. Germline values: CDR1 SGHRS, CDR2 YFSETQ. The CDR3 consists of 14 residues. In DNA, the CDR3 is TGCGCCAGCAGCTTGGAGAAAGGGGGCTTTGGCTACACCTTC. As protein: CASSLEKGGFGYTF.

The rearrangement links TRBV5-4 to TRBJ1-2, with 9 positions matching TRBD1. Germline CDR1 SGHNT, CDR2 YYREEE (reference sequence). V was clipped by 0 bases and J by 5 bases; unmatched bases: 5. The CDR3 runs 15 residues. In DNA form, the CDR3 reads TGTGCCAGCAGCTTGGGGGACAGGGCCTTTTATGGCTACACCTTC. As protein: CASSLGDRAFYGYTF.

CDR3: CASSPYARVVASNQPQHF. As DNA, the CDR3 is TGCGCCAGCAGCCCCTATGCCAGGGTGGTGGCTAGCAATCAGCCCCAGCATTTT. This rearrangement joins TRBV4-1 to TRBJ1-5, with D perhaps matching TRBD1 (5 bases). V gave up 4 bases and J gave up 0 bases, with 19 bases separating them. Germline assignment: CDR1 MGHRA and CDR2 YSYEKL. The length of the CDR3 is 18 residues.

The table lists this clonotype with a few counts. V gene TRBV20-1 combines with J gene TRBJ1-6; possible D gene TRBD1, 5 bases. The CDR3 extends over 14 amino acids. Germline CDR1 and CDR2: DFQATT and SNEGSKA (reference sequence). Trimming pared 5 bases from V and 11 bases from J, leaving 19 bases between. CDR3 DNA: TGCAGTGCTCGATTACTGGGGCCCGGGACACCCCTCCACTTT. Its protein product is CSARLLGPGTPLHF.

The sample holds many counts of this clonotype. V usage is TRBV18 and J usage is TRBJ2-5; 10 nucleotides line up with TRBD2. Per germline, CDR1 KGHSH and CDR2 LQKENI. V shed 4 bases and J 2 bases; nucleotides not matched to a gene: 10. CDR3 length equals 17 residues. The CDR3 nucleotides are TGTGCCAGCTCACTATCGGACGGTAGCGGGGGGCAAGAGACCCAGTACTTC. Translation gives CASSLSDGSGGQETQYF.

In this sample, this clonotype turned up many times. The chain combines TRBV5-1 with TRBJ2-3; D is ambiguous. This CDR3 contains 13 residues. V shed 0 bases and J shed 4 bases, with 6 bases lying between them. Germline-derived CDR1 and CDR2 are SGHRS and YFSETQ. In nucleotides, the CDR3 is TGCGCCAGCAGCTTGGGGTCGGCAGATACGCAGTATTTT. It specifies CASSLGSADTQYF.

This clonotype has just a few counts. CDR3 sequence reads: CASSPRGTPNTGELFF. CDR3 sequence (DNA): TGTGCCAGCAGCCCCCGCGGGACACCAAACACCGGGGAGCTGTTTTTT. The V gene is TRBV11-3, the J gene TRBJ2-2; perhaps D is TRBD1 or TRBD2 (6 bases each). The CDR3 contains 16 residues. The V end was cut by 5 bases, the J end by 2 bases, with 15 bases between. CDR1 SGHNT and CDR2 YENEEA come from the germline V gene. The full variable domain, in which reference TRBV11-3 and TRBJ2-2 provide the parts outside the CDR3, is EAGVVQSPRYKIIEKKQPVAFWCNPISGHNTLYWYLQNLGQGPELLIRYENEEAVDDSQLPKDRFSAERLKGVDSTLKIQPAELGDSAVYLCASSPRGTPNTGELFFGEGSRLTVL.

In this sample, this clonotype turned up many times. The rearrangement joins TRBV12-3 or TRBV12-4 to TRBJ1-2; D gene unclear. The V end was cut by 1 base, the J end by 4 bases, with 7 bases between. The length of the CDR3 is 13 residues. CDR3 amino acids: CASSLGSPYGYTF. CDR3 DNA: TGTGCCAGCAGTTTAGGCAGCCCCTATGGCTACACCTTC.

The CDR3 coding sequence is TGTGCCAGCAGGGGCATACTAGCGCCCGGTTCCTACAATGAGCAGTTCTTC. Its protein product is CASRGILAPGSYNEQFF. The chain recombines TRBV12-3 or TRBV12-4 with TRBJ2-1, with 7 bases identical to TRBD2. The CDR3 contains 17 residues. Trimming cost V 6 bases and J 1 base; bases outside gene matches: 12.

The chain joins TRBV11-2 to TRBJ2-2; D might be TRBD1 (6 bases). Trimming took off 3 bases at V and 4 bases at J, with 18 bases between the two ends. The germline gives CDR1 SGHAT, CDR2 FQNNGV. The CDR3 runs 17 residues. Here the CDR3 reads CASSLRGQLKSTGELFF. DNA of the CDR3: TGTGCCAGCAGCTTGCGAGGACAGCTAAAGAGCACCGGGGAGCTGTTTTTT.

This clonotype was seen a handful of times. The rearrangement links TRBV14 to TRBJ2-1; 12 nucleotides align to TRBD1. V shed 4 bases, J shed 7 bases, and the junction held 11 bases outside the gene matches. The CDR3 is 17 residues long. Germline lookup yields CDR1 SGHDN and CDR2 FVKESK. CDR3 coding DNA: TGTGCCAGCAGCCCATTTGCGGGACAGGGGGCGCGTAATGAGCAGTTCTTC. It is translated as CASSPFAGQGARNEQFF.

This clonotype was counted many times. The rearrangement joins TRBV18 to TRBJ1-1, with D uncertain. V lost 2 bases and J 3 bases, leaving 7 bases between the germline ends. CDR1 is KGHSH and CDR2 is LQKENI in the germline V gene. This CDR3 has 13 residues. CDR3 sequence: CASSPSVDTEAFF. As DNA, the CDR3 is TGTGCCAGCTCACCATCTGTGGACACTGAAGCTTTCTTT. The entire variable domain, with the rest obtained from reference TRBV18 and TRBJ1-1, is as follows: NAGVMQNPRHLVRRRGQEARLRCSPMKGHSHVYWYRQLPEEGLKFMVYLQKENIIDESGMPKERFSAEFPKEGPSILRIQQVVRGDSAAYFCASSPSVDTEAFFGQGTRLTVV.

This clonotype was observed many times. This chain connects TRBV12-3 or TRBV12-4 to TRBJ1-5; D ambiguous. Trimming took off 4 bases at V and 8 bases at J, with 6 bases between the two ends. This CDR3 contains 11 residues. This CDR3 is CASSSGEPQHF. The DNA of the CDR3 is TGTGCCAGCAGTTCCGGGGAGCCCCAGCATTTT.

This chain connects TRBV12-3 or TRBV12-4 to TRBJ2-5, with 8 bases identical to TRBD2. J lost 4 bases, V lost 7 bases, and 11 bases had no gene match. This CDR3 contains 15 residues. CDR3 DNA: TGTGCCAGCAAAGTCTCCGGGGGGGCCGGAGAGACCCAGTACTTC. As protein: CASKVSGGAGETQYF.

This clonotype was detected many times. The chain is built from TRBV6-5 and TRBJ2-7; the D gene is possibly TRBD2 (6 bases). This CDR3 contains 14 residues. Trimming cost V 6 bases and J 1 base, with 13 bases left between them. Germline-derived CDR1 and CDR2 are MNHEY and SVGAGI. The DNA of the CDR3 is TGTGCCAGCAGCCGTACTAGCACTTCCTACGAGCAGTACTTC. Its translation: CASSRTSTSYEQYF.

The gene calls are TRBV20-1 and TRBJ2-6, with a weak D call TRBD1 (5 bases). Per the germline V gene, CDR1 is DFQATT and CDR2 is SNEGSKA (reference sequence). The CDR3 is 14 amino acids. The V end was cut by 3 bases, the J end by 2 bases, with 8 bases between. In DNA, the CDR3 is TGCAGTGCTAGTCAAGGGGCTGGGGCCAACGTCCTGACTTTC. It codes for CSASQGAGANVLTF.

This clonotype was detected a few times. The chain is built from TRBV28 and TRBJ2-7, with 9 bases fitting TRBD1. This CDR3 is 17 amino acids long. The junction had 10 bases not matched to a gene; V was cut back by 3 bases and J by 1 base. Per germline, CDR1 MDHEN and CDR2 SYDVKM. Here the CDR3 DNA reads TGTGCCAGCAGTTTGCTTAATCCCGGGACAGGGTCCTACGAGCAGTACTTC. Protein sequence: CASSLLNPGTGSYEQYF.

At least ten counts were recorded for this clonotype. This sequence may be a read error, since a much larger clone differs from it by one base. J is TRBJ1-2 and V is TRBV20-1; 11 bases line up with TRBD1. The CDR3 contains 14 residues. The germline gives CDR1 DFQATT, CDR2 SNEGSKA (reference sequence). As DNA, the CDR3 is TGCAGTGCTAGAGGGACAGGGGGCGATTATGGCGACACCTTC. It yields the protein CSARGTGGDYGDTF.

This clonotype came up a few times. The DNA of the CDR3 is TGTGCCAGCAGCCAAGAACCCTATCAGCCCCAGCATTTT. This gives the protein CASSQEPYQPQHF. The chain carries TRBV12-3 or TRBV12-4 and TRBJ1-5; D not resolved. This CDR3 is built from 13 residues. V was cut by 6 bases and J by 5 bases, with 11 bases left in between.